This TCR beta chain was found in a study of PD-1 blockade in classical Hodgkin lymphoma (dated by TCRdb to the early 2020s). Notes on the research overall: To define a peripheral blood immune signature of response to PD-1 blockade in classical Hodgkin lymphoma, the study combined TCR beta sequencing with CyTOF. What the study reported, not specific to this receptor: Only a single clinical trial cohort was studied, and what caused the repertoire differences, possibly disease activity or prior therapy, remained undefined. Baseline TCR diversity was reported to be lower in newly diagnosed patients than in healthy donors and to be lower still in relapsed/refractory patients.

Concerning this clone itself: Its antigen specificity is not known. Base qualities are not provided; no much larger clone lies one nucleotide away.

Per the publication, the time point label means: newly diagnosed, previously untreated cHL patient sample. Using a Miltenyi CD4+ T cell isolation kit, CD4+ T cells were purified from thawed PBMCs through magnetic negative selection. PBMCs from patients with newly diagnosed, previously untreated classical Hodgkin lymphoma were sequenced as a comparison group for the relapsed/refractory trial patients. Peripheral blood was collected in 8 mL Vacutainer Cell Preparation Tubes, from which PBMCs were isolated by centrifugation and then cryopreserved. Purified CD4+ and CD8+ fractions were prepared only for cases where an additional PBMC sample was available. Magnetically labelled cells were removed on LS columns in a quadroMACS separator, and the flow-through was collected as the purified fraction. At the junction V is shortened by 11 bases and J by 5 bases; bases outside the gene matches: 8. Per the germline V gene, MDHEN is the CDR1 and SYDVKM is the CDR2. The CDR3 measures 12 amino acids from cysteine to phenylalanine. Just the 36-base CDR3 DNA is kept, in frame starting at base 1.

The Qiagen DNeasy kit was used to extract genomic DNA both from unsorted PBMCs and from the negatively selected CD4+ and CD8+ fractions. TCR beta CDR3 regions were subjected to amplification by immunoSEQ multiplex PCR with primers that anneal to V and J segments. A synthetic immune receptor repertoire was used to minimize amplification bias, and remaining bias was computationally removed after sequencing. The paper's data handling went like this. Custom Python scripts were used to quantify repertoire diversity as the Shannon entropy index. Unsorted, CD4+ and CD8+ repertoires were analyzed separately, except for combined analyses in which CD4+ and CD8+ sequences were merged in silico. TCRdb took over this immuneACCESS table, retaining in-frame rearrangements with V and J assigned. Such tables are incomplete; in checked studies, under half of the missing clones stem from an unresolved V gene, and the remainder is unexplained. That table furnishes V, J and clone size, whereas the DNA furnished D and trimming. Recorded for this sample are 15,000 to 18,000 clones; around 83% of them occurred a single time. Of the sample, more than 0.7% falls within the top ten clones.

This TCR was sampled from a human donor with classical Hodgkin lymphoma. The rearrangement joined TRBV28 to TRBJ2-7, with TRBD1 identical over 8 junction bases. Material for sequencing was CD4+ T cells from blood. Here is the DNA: TGTGCCGGCGGACAGGGCAGCAACGAGCAGTACTTC. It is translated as CAGGQGSNEQYF. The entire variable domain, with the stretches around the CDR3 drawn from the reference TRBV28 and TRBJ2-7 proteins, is DVKVTQSSRYLVKRTGEKVFLECVQDMDHENMFWYRQDPGLGLRLIYFSYDVKMKEKGDIPEGYSVSREKKERFSLILESASTNQTSMYLCAGGQGSNEQYFGPGTRLTVT.